A selection of T cell receptor beta chains follows, all from one sample in a study of T cell responses to AZD1222 COVID-19 vaccine. Some clones are missing from TCRdb's copy, which holds only in-frame ones; the method was immunoSEQ multiplex PCR. Of approximately 190,000 clones listed, 85% to 95% were seen once; the top ten hold over 1%. The source was peripheral blood, collected on day 0 of AZD1222 vaccination. The origin of the receptors is an adult in good health. Both conserved end residues are part of each CDR3. Each record gives: V gene, clone size, D gene, J gene, CDR3 protein, CDR3 DNA. A D gene is named only where the DNA matches it firmly. Clone size appears in some rows only: once, few, many, or a class for an expanded clone.

V: TRBV2; size: -; D: -; J: TRBJ2-1; CDR3: CASSRRLLWGSYNEQFF; DNA: TGTGCCAGCAGTCGTAGACTCCTCTGGGGATCCTACAATGAGCAGTTCTTC
V: TRBV4-2; size: once; D: TRBD1; J: TRBJ1-5; CDR3: CASSHRGTDRHQPQHF; DNA: TGTGCCAGCAGTCACAGGGGAACAGACCGTCATCAGCCCCAGCATTTT
V: TRBV5-1; size: -; D: -; J: TRBJ1-1; CDR3: CASSLEANTEAFF; DNA: TGCGCCAGCAGCTTGGAAGCGAACACTGAAGCTTTCTTT
V: TRBV5-6; size: -; D: TRBD1; J: TRBJ1-6; CDR3: CASSLIDRGPSPLHF; DNA: TGTGCCAGCAGCCTTATAGACAGGGGCCCCTCACCCCTCCACTTT
V: TRBV28; size: -; D: -; J: TRBJ1-2; CDR3: CASRVSGAGGYTF; DNA: TGTGCCAGCAGGGTTTCGGGGGCCGGAGGCTACACCTTC
V: TRBV9; size: -; D: -; J: TRBJ2-1; CDR3: CASSVEEAAYNEQFF; DNA: TGTGCCAGCAGCGTAGAGGAAGCGGCCTACAATGAGCAGTTCTTC
V: TRBV28; size: -; D: TRBD1; J: TRBJ2-1; CDR3: CASTSRDRFFNEQFF; DNA: TGTGCCAGCACTTCCCGGGACAGGTTCTTCAATGAGCAGTTCTTC
V: TRBV27; size: -; D: -; J: TRBJ2-7; CDR3: CASSSPGQSYEQYF; DNA: TGTGCCAGCAGTTCGCCGGGACAATCCTACGAGCAGTACTTC
V: TRBV6-5; size: -; D: -; J: TRBJ2-5; CDR3: CASKWGHGETQYF; DNA: TGTGCCAGCAAATGGGGGCATGGGGAGACCCAGTACTTC
V: TRBV28; size: once; D: TRBD1; J: TRBJ1-2; CDR3: CASSYGTGNGYTF; DNA: TGTGCCAGCAGTTACGGGACAGGGAATGGCTACACCTTC
V: TRBV6-5; size: -; D: -; J: TRBJ1-5; CDR3: CASSYPGNQPQHF; DNA: TGTGCCAGCAGTTACCCGGGTAATCAGCCCCAGCATTTT
V: TRBV4-1; size: -; D: TRBD2; J: TRBJ2-7; CDR3: CASSLLGGTGEQYF; DNA: TGCGCCAGCAGCTTACTCGGGGGGACGGGGGAGCAGTACTTC
V: TRBV5-5; size: -; D: TRBD1; J: TRBJ2-7; CDR3: CASSSGTGSYEQYF; DNA: TGTGCCAGCAGCTCCGGGACAGGGTCCTACGAGCAGTACTTC
V: TRBV5-1; size: -; D: -; J: TRBJ2-5; CDR3: CASSPQGSETQYF; DNA: TGCGCCAGCAGCCCGCAGGGTTCCGAGACCCAGTACTTC
V: TRBV7-9; size: -; D: -; J: TRBJ1-2; CDR3: CASSLGAGSYLFYGYTF; DNA: TGTGCCAGCAGCTTAGGGGCAGGGTCCTACCTATTCTATGGCTACACCTTC
V: TRBV6-5; size: few; D: -; J: TRBJ2-7; CDR3: CASTGDSSYEQYF; DNA: TGTGCCAGCACGGGGGACAGCTCCTACGAGCAGTACTTC
V: TRBV5-5; size: -; D: -; J: TRBJ2-1; CDR3: CASSLEGNNEQFF; DNA: TGTGCCAGCAGCTTGGAGGGTAACAATGAGCAGTTCTTC
V: TRBV6-5; size: once; D: TRBD2; J: TRBJ2-1; CDR3: CASRRSGEPYNEQFF; DNA: TGTGCCAGCAGGAGAAGCGGGGAACCGTACAATGAGCAGTTCTTC
V: TRBV7-2; size: -; D: TRBD2; J: TRBJ2-4; CDR3: CASSGGGTAKNIQYF; DNA: TGTGCCAGCAGCGGGGGGGGAACAGCCAAAAACATTCAGTACTTC
V: TRBV28; size: -; D: -; J: TRBJ1-2; CDR3: CASSGSIYGYTF; DNA: TGTGCCAGCAGTGGGTCGATCTATGGCTACACCTTC
V: TRBV28; size: -; D: -; J: TRBJ2-7; CDR3: CASRPQTGLSSYEQYF; DNA: TGTGCCAGCAGACCTCAAACAGGGTTGAGCTCCTACGAGCAGTACTTC
V: TRBV7-9; size: -; D: -; J: TRBJ1-2; CDR3: CASSLEDVGFYGYTF; DNA: TGTGCCAGCAGCTTAGAGGACGTGGGGTTCTATGGCTACACCTTC
V: TRBV20-1; size: once; D: TRBD1; J: TRBJ1-1; CDR3: CGRQGRSEAFF; DNA: TGCGGCCGACAGGGAAGGTCTGAAGCTTTCTTT
V: TRBV19; size: -; D: TRBD2; J: TRBJ2-6; CDR3: CASRPGGGWTSGANVLTF; DNA: TGTGCCAGTCGCCCCGGGGGGGGTTGGACGTCTGGGGCCAACGTCCTGACTTTC
V: TRBV6-5; size: -; D: -; J: TRBJ1-5; CDR3: CASSYLQGHQPQHF; DNA: TGTGCCAGCAGTTACCTGCAGGGACATCAGCCCCAGCATTTT
V: TRBV19; size: -; D: TRBD1; J: TRBJ2-1; CDR3: CASSRRQGSSYNEQFF; DNA: TGTGCCAGTAGTAGGAGACAGGGGAGCTCCTACAATGAGCAGTTCTTC
V: TRBV3-1/TRBV3-2; size: once; D: TRBD1; J: TRBJ1-2; CDR3: CASSQDTTTGHGYTF; DNA: TGTGCCAGCAGCCAAGATACGACGACAGGGCATGGCTACACCTTC
V: TRBV25-1; size: once; D: -; J: TRBJ1-1; CDR3: CASRPPGGGPGTEAFF; DNA: TGTGCCAGCAGACCCCCCGGGGGGGGCCCGGGGACTGAAGCTTTCTTT
V: TRBV19; size: -; D: TRBD1; J: TRBJ2-3; CDR3: CASSIDWRTGYHTDTQYF; DNA: TGTGCCAGTAGTATAGATTGGCGGACAGGGTATCACACAGATACGCAGTATTTT
V: TRBV27; size: -; D: -; J: TRBJ1-6; CDR3: CASKRDGLSSYNSPLHF; DNA: TGTGCCTCTAAACGCGATGGGCTGAGCTCCTATAATTCACCCCTCCACTTT
V: TRBV10-2; size: -; D: TRBD1; J: TRBJ1-2; CDR3: CASGTVNGYTF; DNA: TGCGCCTCCGGGACAGTTAATGGCTACACCTTC
V: TRBV7-6; size: -; D: -; J: TRBJ1-2; CDR3: CASSLSGRGAMDYGYTF; DNA: TGTGCCAGCAGCTTAAGCGGCAGGGGTGCTATGGACTATGGCTACACCTTC
V: TRBV4-2; size: once; D: -; J: TRBJ2-3; CDR3: CASSLSADTQYF; DNA: TGTGCCAGCTCCTTATCAGCAGATACGCAGTATTTT
V: TRBV5-1; size: -; D: TRBD2; J: TRBJ2-3; CDR3: CASRTSGFTDTQYF; DNA: TGCGCCAGCCGGACTAGCGGTTTCACAGATACGCAGTATTTT
V: TRBV21-1; size: -; D: -; J: TRBJ1-5; CDR3: CASSQSGQPQHF; DNA: TGTGCCAGCAGCCAGTCCGGTCAGCCCCAGCATTTT
V: TRBV7-2; size: once; D: -; J: TRBJ2-7; CDR3: CASSLGVGYEQYF; DNA: TGTGCCAGCAGCTTAGGCGTTGGGTACGAGCAGTACTTC
V: TRBV27; size: -; D: -; J: TRBJ1-1; CDR3: CASNYGINTEAFF; DNA: TGTGCCAGCAATTACGGAATCAACACTGAAGCTTTCTTT